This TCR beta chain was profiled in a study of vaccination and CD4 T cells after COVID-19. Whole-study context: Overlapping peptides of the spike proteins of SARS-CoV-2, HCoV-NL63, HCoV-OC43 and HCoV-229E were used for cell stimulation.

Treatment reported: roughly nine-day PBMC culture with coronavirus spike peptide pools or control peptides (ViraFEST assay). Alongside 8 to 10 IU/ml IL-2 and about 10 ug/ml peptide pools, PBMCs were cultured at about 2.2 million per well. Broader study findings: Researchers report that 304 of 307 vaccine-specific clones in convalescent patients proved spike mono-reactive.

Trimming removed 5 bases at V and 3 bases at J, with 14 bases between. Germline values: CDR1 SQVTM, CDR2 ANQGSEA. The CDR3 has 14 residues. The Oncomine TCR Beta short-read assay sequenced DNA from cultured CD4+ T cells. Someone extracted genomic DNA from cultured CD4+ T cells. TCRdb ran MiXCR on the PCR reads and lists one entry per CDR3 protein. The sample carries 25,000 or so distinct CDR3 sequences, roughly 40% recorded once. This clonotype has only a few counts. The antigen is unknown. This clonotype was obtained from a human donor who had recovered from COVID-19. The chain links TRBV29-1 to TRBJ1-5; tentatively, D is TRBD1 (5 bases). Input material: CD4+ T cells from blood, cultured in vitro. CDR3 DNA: TGCAGCGTTACTGTGGGGGGGTTCAATCAGCCCCAGCATTTT. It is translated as CSVTVGGFNQPQHF.